This T cell receptor beta chain was retrieved from a study of PD-1 blockade in mismatch repair-deficient tumors. Profiling relied on immunoSEQ multiplex PCR, and the TCRdb table lists in-frame clones only, not all of them. The sample holds about 19,000 clones, roughly 80% seen once. Points from the study as a whole: Rapid post-treatment expansion, then contraction, generally preceding radiologic response, marked tumor-resident clones.

The CDR3 length is 16 residues. Losses at the gene ends were 0 bases for V and 4 bases for J; bases not matched to a gene: 5. The germline V gene has CDR1 KGHSH and CDR2 LQKENI. Concerning this clone: Antigen unknown.

The sequence derives from an adult with mismatch repair-deficient cancer. This chain joins TRBV18 and TRBJ2-1; 8 bases agree with TRBD2. The material was PBMCs, obtained 52 weeks after starting pembrolizumab. Here the CDR3 reads CASSPPGTSGYNEQFF. In DNA form, the CDR3 reads TGTGCCAGCTCACCACCGGGCACTAGCGGATACAATGAGCAGTTCTTC.